The present entry profiles one T cell receptor (beta chain) with its context. This CDR3 has 16 amino acids. The V end was cut by 0 bases, the J end by 6 bases, with 18 bases between. Per germline, CDR1 WNHNN and CDR2 SYGVQD (reference sequence). The assay was immunoSEQ multiplex PCR, and TCRdb's table has in-frame clones only and misses some. The repertoire includes roughly 120,000 clones, 82% of them detected once, and 7.9% sits in the top ten. This sample is drawn from a study of blood T cell repertoires in COVID-19. The chain links TRBV10-1 to TRBJ2-7; possible D gene TRBD1, 6 bases. The sample taken for sequencing was peripheral blood. This clonotype originated in a man in his sixties or seventies with acute or convalescent COVID-19. For the CDR3, the DNA is TGCGCCAGCAGTGAGTCAGGGGGAACCGTCAGGGGCGAGCAGTACTTC. Protein sequence: CASSESGGTVRGEQYF.